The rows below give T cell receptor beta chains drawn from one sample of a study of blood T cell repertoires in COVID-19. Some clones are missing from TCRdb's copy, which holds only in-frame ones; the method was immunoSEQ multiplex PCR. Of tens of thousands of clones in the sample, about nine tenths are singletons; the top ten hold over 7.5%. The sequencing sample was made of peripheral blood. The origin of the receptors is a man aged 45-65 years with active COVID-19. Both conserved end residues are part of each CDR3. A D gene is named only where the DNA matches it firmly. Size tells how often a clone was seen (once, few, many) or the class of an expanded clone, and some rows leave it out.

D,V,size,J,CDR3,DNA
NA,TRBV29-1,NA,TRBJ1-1,CSGDTAQGVTEAFF,TGCAGCGGGGACACAGCACAGGGAGTCACTGAAGCTTTCTTT
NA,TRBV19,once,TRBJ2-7,CASSSPVSYEQYF,TGTGCCAGTAGTAGTCCAGTCTCCTACGAGCAGTACTTC
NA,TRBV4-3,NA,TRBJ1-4,CASSQEPTGTSEKLFF,TGCGCCAGCAGCCAAGAGCCGACAGGCACGTCGGAAAAACTGTTTTTT
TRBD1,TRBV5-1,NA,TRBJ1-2,CASSMTGRYGYTF,TGCGCCAGCAGCATGACAGGGAGATATGGCTACACCTTC
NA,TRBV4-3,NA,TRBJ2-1,CASSQVYRVYNEQFF,TGCGCCAGCAGCCAAGTCTATCGCGTCTACAATGAGCAGTTCTTC
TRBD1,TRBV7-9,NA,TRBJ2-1,CASSLVGTGVHEQFF,TGTGCCAGCAGCTTAGTGGGGACAGGGGTACATGAGCAGTTCTTC
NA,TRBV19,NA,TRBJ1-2,CASSIARTADYGYTF,TGTGCCAGTAGTATAGCTCGGACAGCGGACTATGGCTACACCTTC
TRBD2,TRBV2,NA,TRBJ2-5,CASSAVRGVRETQYF,TGTGCCAGCAGTGCCGTCCGGGGGGTGAGGGAGACCCAGTACTTC
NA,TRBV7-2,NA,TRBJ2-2,CASSLNSGGELFF,TGTGCCAGCAGCTTAAACTCAGGCGGGGAGCTGTTTTTT
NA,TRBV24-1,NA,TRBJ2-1,CATSDPNRDKTYNEQFF,TGTGCCACCAGTGATCCTAACCGGGACAAAACCTACAATGAGCAGTTCTTC
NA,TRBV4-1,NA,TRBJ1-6,CASSQEGPARNSPLHF,TGCGCCAGCAGCCAAGAAGGTCCGGCTAGGAATTCACCCCTCCACTTT
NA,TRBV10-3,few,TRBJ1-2,CAISEGTEYYGYTF,TGTGCCATCAGTGAGGGAACAGAGTACTATGGCTACACCTTC
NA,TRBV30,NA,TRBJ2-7,CAWSGEGEGPYEQYF,TGTGCCTGGAGCGGGGAGGGGGAGGGCCCCTACGAGCAGTACTTC
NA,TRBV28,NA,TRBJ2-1,CASAPQGFSYNEQFF,TGTGCCAGTGCCCCCCAGGGTTTCTCTTACAATGAGCAGTTCTTC
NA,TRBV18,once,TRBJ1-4,CASSPRLNEKLFF,TGTGCCAGCTCACCACGGCTGAATGAAAAACTGTTTTTT
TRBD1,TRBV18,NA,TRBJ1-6,CASSSQGGTSSYNSPLHF,TGTGCCAGCTCATCACAGGGGGGGACGAGCTCCTATAATTCACCCCTCCACTTT
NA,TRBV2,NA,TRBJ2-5,CASTVSGYHGGTQYF,TGTGCCAGCACTGTCAGCGGGTACCACGGCGGGACCCAGTACTTC
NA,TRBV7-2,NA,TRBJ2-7,CASSPMGGRNEQYF,TGTGCCAGCAGCCCCATGGGGGGTCGGAACGAGCAGTACTTC
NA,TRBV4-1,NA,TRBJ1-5,CASSQVGGSNQPQHF,TGCGCCAGCAGCCAAGTCGGGGGGAGCAATCAGCCCCAGCATTTT
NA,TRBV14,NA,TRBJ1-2,CASSQGANYGYTF,TGTGCCAGCAGCCAAGGAGCCAACTATGGCTACACCTTC